This T cell receptor beta chain was documented in a study of cytomegalovirus exposure and HLA in healthy donors. Study-level points and caveats: Accounts indicate the classifier identified cytomegalovirus status with strong specificity and sensitivity.

Amplification used 60 Vbeta primers and 13 Jbeta primers. Only in-frame clones appear in the TCRdb table, and some are missing; sequencing was by immunoSEQ multiplex PCR. The sample has about 130,000 clones, roughly 8.3% seen once. The V gene's germline CDR1 is MNHNY and CDR2 SVGAGI (reference sequence). V shed 5 bases, J shed 6 bases, and the junction held 8 bases outside the gene matches. This CDR3 is 15 amino acids long. This clone was observed a few times. The antigen remains undetermined. Sequenced material: PBMCs. The chain combines TRBV6-6 with TRBJ1-2; TRBD1 agrees at 11 bases. This sequence originates from a man in his forties or fifties in good health and CMV-seronegative. CDR3 amino acids: CASSGGQGGRNGYTF. The CDR3 DNA sequence: TGTGCCAGCAGTGGGGGACAGGGGGGGAGAAATGGCTACACCTTC.